The 5 T cell receptor beta chains given below trace back to one sample, sequenced in a study of blood T cell repertoires in COVID-19. Sequencing was performed with immunoSEQ multiplex PCR; in TCRdb, only in-frame clones are kept and a portion is missing. Among approximately 250,000 clones listed, around 88% were seen once. The sequencing input was PBMCs or T cells enriched from blood (not recorded which). Source of these receptors: a woman aged 40 to 50 with acute COVID-19.

The chain uses TRBV19 and TRBJ1-6; tentative D call: TRBD1 (6 bases). Germline CDR1 is LNHDA and CDR2 is SQIVND (reference sequence). This CDR3 is 14 amino acids long. The V gene lost 7 bases and the J gene lost 5 bases, with 12 bases spanning the gap. CDR3 sequence reads: CASTSGVNNSPLHF. In DNA form, the CDR3 reads TGTGCCAGTACTTCAGGGGTCAATAATTCACCCCTCCACTTT.

The chain uses TRBV18 and TRBJ2-5, with 7 bases lining up with TRBD2. Per germline, CDR1 KGHSH and CDR2 LQKENI. Trimming cost V 3 bases and J 0 bases; bases outside gene matches: 4. CDR3 size: 15 residues. CDR3 nucleotide sequence: TGTGCCAGCTCACCGGCGGGAGCTAACCAAGAGACCCAGTACTTC. Encoded protein: CASSPAGANQETQYF.

The chain has TRBV7-8 and TRBJ2-3, with 12 bases aligning to TRBD2. CDR1 SGHVS and CDR2 FQNEAQ come from the germline V gene. The J segment lost 6 bases and the V segment lost 5 bases, leaving 12 bases of the junction unmatched. The length of the CDR3 is 17 residues. The CDR3 region is CASSPRTSGDYRDTQYF. The CDR3 bases are TGTGCCAGCAGCCCGCGGACTAGCGGGGACTATAGGGATACGCAGTATTTT.

The CDR3 reads CASSLARTEGGEQFF. The DNA for the CDR3 is TGTGCCAGCAGCTTAGCTAGGACTGAAGGCGGTGAGCAGTTCTTC. The V gene is TRBV7-2, the J gene TRBJ2-1, with D possibly being TRBD2 (5 bases). V lost 0 bases and J 9 bases, leaving 15 bases between the germline ends. The CDR3 loop spans 15 amino acids. Germline V lookup: CDR1 SGHTA, CDR2 FQGNSA.

This chain joins TRBV2 and TRBJ2-1; TRBD2 matches at 10 bases. Germline assignment: CDR1 SNHLY and CDR2 FYNNEI. CDR3 length: 19 residues. The junction had 18 bases not matched to a gene; V was cut back by 5 bases and J by 5 bases. For the CDR3, the DNA is TGTGCCAGCAGTTCCAGCTCCAAACTAGCGGGGCCCCAGAACAATGAGCAGTTCTTC. The encoded protein is CASSSSSKLAGPQNNEQFF.